The clone carrying this T cell receptor beta chain showed up many times. Its antigen is currently unknown. The data derive from a study of T cells in Graves' hyperthyroidism and ophthalmopathy. Study-wide context: Prior to any treatment, at the point of initial diagnosis, peripheral blood was collected.

Trimming left V 8 bases short and J 5 bases short, with 10 bases between. Germline V gene lookup returns CDR1 SGHAT and CDR2 FQNNGV. The CDR3 extends over 11 amino acids. Lactation, pregnancy, other autoimmune disease or uncontrolled infection led to exclusion of patients. RNA transcripts gave rise to amplified TCR beta CDR3 regions. A set of HTBI primers served as the primers for a first-round RT-PCR of the TCR CDR3. In TCRdb, the multiplex PCR reads were re-called with MiXCR into one record per CDR3 protein. The sample contains about 640,000 distinct CDR3 sequences, around 21% of which appear only once. Findings of the study overall: Onset of ophthalmopathy came a median around 6.2 months after the model predicted it.

The chain combines TRBV11-2 with TRBJ2-7; D remains ambiguous. What was sequenced was blood. This clonotype was sampled from a man aged 30 to 45 with Graves' ophthalmopathy. The CDR3 DNA is TGTGCCAGCGGTATGGGGAACGAGCAGTACTTC. Amino acids: CASGMGNEQYF.